This T cell receptor beta chain was captured by sequencing in a study of cytomegalovirus exposure and HLA in healthy donors. The table lists this clone with a few counts. Its antigen remains unidentified. Notes on the study in general: Researchers counted some 150 TCR beta chains as cytomegalovirus-associated. Published work reported that the classifier diagnosed cytomegalovirus status with high specificity and sensitivity.

The PCR had 60 Vbeta and 13 Jbeta primers. The assay was immunoSEQ multiplex PCR, and TCRdb's table has in-frame clones only and misses some. Of roughly 140,000 clones listed, about 85% are singletons. CDR1 and CDR2 from the germline V gene are MNHEY and SVGAGI. The length of the CDR3 is 14 residues. V lost 3 bases and J lost 8, with 11 bases in between. The specimen was PBMCs. The chain couples TRBV6-5 to TRBJ1-6; tentative D call: TRBD1 (6 bases). This sequence originates from a boy aged 2 to 9 in good health and CMV-seronegative. The CDR3 DNA reads as TGTGCCAGCAGTTATAAGGCAGGGGATTCACCCCTCCACTTT. This translates into CASSYKAGDSPLHF.